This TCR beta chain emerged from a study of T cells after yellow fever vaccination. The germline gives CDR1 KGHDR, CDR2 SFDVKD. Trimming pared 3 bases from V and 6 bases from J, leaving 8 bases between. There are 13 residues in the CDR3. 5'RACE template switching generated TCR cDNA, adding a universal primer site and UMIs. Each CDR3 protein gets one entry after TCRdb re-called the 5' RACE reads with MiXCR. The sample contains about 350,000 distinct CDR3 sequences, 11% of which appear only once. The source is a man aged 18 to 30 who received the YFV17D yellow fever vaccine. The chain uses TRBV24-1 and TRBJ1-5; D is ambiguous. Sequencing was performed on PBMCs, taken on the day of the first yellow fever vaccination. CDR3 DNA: TGTGCCACCAGTGATACCGGCCGTCAGCCCCAGCATTTT. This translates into CATSDTGRQPQHF.